Following are 16 T cell receptor beta chains from one sample sequenced in a study of T cell changes during pregnancy in multiple sclerosis. The repertoire was sequenced with immunoSEQ multiplex PCR; TCRdb's copy has only in-frame clones and lacks some. Seen here are 80,000 or so clones, roughly nine tenths observed once, and the top ten hold 2.6%. Source: peripheral blood, taken before pregnancy. These receptors all stem from a female donor with multiple sclerosis, enrolled in a pregnancy study.

Regarding this clone: One junction end does not reproduce the germline sequence, and a read error may be involved. The V and J genes are TRBV7-7 and TRBJ2-1, with D possibly being TRBD2 (6 bases). Germline V CDR1 and CDR2: SSHAT, FNYEAQ (reference sequence). The CDR3 runs 15 residues. CDR3 nucleotides: TGTGCTAGCAGCCCAGGACTATTAGGATACAATGAGCAGTTCTTC. Amino acid sequence: CASSPGLLGYNEQFF.

V is TRBV5-6 and J is TRBJ2-1; tentatively, D is TRBD2 (6 bases). CDR1 is SGHDT, CDR2 YYEEEE, per germline. The length of the CDR3 is 19 residues. Trimming cost V 1 base and J 2 bases, with 22 bases left between them. CDR3 amino acids: CASSLSPRRDPAPYNEQFF. The CDR3 DNA reads TGTGCCAGCAGCTTGTCCCCCCGGCGGGACCCCGCCCCCTACAATGAGCAGTTCTTC. The complete variable domain, with remaining parts taken from reference TRBV5-6 and TRBJ2-1, reads DAGVTQSPTHLIKTRGQQVTLRCSPKSGHDTVSWYQQALGQGPQFIFQYYEEEERQRGNFPDRFSGHQFPNYSSELNVNALLLGDSALYLCASSLSPRRDPAPYNEQFFGPGTRLTVL.

This clone was seen only once. The chain uses TRBV29-1 and TRBJ1-2, with a weak D call TRBD1 (6 bases). V lost 6 bases to trimming and J lost 8 bases, with 16 bases between them. Germline values: CDR1 SQVTM, CDR2 ANQGSEA. The CDR3 consists of 12 residues. The CDR3 sequence: CSVDRTARGYTF. DNA for the CDR3: TGCAGCGTCGACCGGACAGCTCGGGGCTACACCTTC.

The chain combines TRBV28 with TRBJ1-4; 8 nucleotides line up with TRBD1. V dropped 6 bases and J dropped 7; count of bases not matched to a gene: 7. The germline V gene encodes CDR1 MDHEN and CDR2 SYDVKM. There are 14 residues in the CDR3. CDR3 in DNA: TGTGCCAGCAGAAACACACAGGGGGGTGAAAAACTGTTTTTT. Protein sequence: CASRNTQGGEKLFF.

The rearrangement joins TRBV5-1 to TRBJ2-5; 9 nucleotides agree with TRBD2. In germline, CDR1 is SGHRS, CDR2 YFSETQ. The trim removed 4 bases at V and 2 bases at J, leaving 3 bases unmatched. CDR3 length: 14 amino acids. CDR3 sequence: CASSTLAGQETQYF. CDR3 in DNA: TGCGCCAGCAGCACCCTAGCGGGACAAGAGACCCAGTACTTC.

The chain recombines TRBV30 with TRBJ2-1, with 9 bases identical to TRBD2. The CDR3 is made up of 14 amino acids. Germline V gives CDR1 GTSNPN, CDR2 SVGIG (reference sequence). V lost 3 bases to trimming and J lost 7 bases; unmatched junction nucleotides: 7. CDR3 DNA sequence: TGTGCCTGGAGGGGACTAGCAGCCTTGAATGAGCAGTTCTTC. Translating it yields CAWRGLAALNEQFF.

The J gene is TRBJ2-3, the V gene TRBV28, with a tentative D call TRBD1 (6 bases). This CDR3 contains 16 residues. V lost 7 bases, J lost 3 bases, and 20 bases lay in between. Germline V CDR1 and CDR2: MDHEN, SYDVKM. The CDR3 DNA sequence: TGTGCCAGCACCAAAGGACAGTCCACTAGTACAGATACGCAGTATTTT. Translation gives CASTKGQSTSTDTQYF.

The rearrangement links TRBV9 to TRBJ2-7, with 9 bases matching TRBD1. This CDR3 has 15 amino acids. Per germline, CDR1 SGDLS and CDR2 YYNGEE. V lost 4 bases to trimming and J lost 7 bases; unmatched junction nucleotides: 12. The CDR3 sequence: CASSPGTGWGMEQYF. DNA for the CDR3: TGTGCCAGCAGCCCTGGGACAGGGTGGGGTATGGAGCAGTACTTC. The full variable domain, rest sourced from reference TRBV9 and TRBJ2-7, is DSGVTQTPKHLITATGQRVTLRCSPRSGDLSVYWYQQSLDQGLQFLIQYYNGEERAKGNILERFSAQQFPDLHSELNLSSLELGDSALYFCASSPGTGWGMEQYFGPGTRLTVT.

The J gene is TRBJ1-1, the V gene TRBV27; tentative D call: TRBD1 (5 bases). Germline CDR1 MNHEY, CDR2 SMNVEV (reference sequence). CDR3 length equals 13 residues. V lost 5 bases to trimming and J lost 1 base, with 8 bases between them. The CDR3 sequence is CASSPQGNTEAFF. DNA for the CDR3: TGTGCCAGCAGTCCGCAGGGGAACACTGAAGCTTTCTTT.

The chain joins TRBV28 to TRBJ2-7; 10 nucleotides match TRBD2. The CDR3 has 17 residues. CDR1 MDHEN and CDR2 SYDVKM come from the germline V gene. The trim removed 2 bases at V and 3 bases at J, leaving 10 bases unmatched. The CDR3 DNA sequence: TGTGCCAGCAGTTTAACACCAGCTAGCGGGAGACACTACGAGCAGTACTTC. This encodes CASSLTPASGRHYEQYF.

This chain joins TRBV6-6 and TRBJ1-2; 10 bases line up with TRBD1. Looked up from germline, CDR1 is MNHNY and CDR2 is SVGAGI (reference sequence). V shed 4 bases, J shed 5 bases, and the junction held 4 bases outside the gene matches. The CDR3 loop spans 14 amino acids. CDR3 in amino acids: CASSFGTGEYGYTF. The CDR3 DNA reads TGTGCCAGCAGTTTCGGGACAGGGGAGTATGGCTACACCTTC.

This chain connects TRBV7-8 to TRBJ2-5, with TRBD1 identical over 7 bases. The CDR3 sequence is 13 residues long. Germline V CDR1 and CDR2: SGHVS, FQNEAQ. Unmatched junction bases numbered 4, after V lost 4 bases and J lost 5 bases. CDR3 nucleotides: TGTGCCAGCAGCTGGGACAGTAGGGAGACCCAGTACTTC. This gives the protein CASSWDSRETQYF.

In DNA, the CDR3 is TGCGCCAGTTCTTGGGGGACAGGGAGTTATGAGCAGTTCTTC. Residues: CASSWGTGSYEQFF. The chain carries TRBV5-1 and TRBJ2-1, with TRBD1 identical over 9 bases. With 8 bases clipped from V and 8 bases from J, the junction kept 11 bases outside the gene matches. Germline lookup yields CDR1 SGHRS and CDR2 YFSETQ. The CDR3 runs 14 residues. Full variable domain (rest looked up from reference TRBV5-1 and TRBJ2-1): KAGVTQTPRYLIKTRGQQVTLSCSPISGHRSVSWYQQTPGQGLQFLFEYFSETQRNKGNFPGRFSGRQFSNSRSEMNVSTLELGDSALYLCASSWGTGSYEQFFGPGTRLTVL.

The rearrangement links TRBV19 to TRBJ2-5; maybe TRBD2 (5 bases). Germline CDR1 and CDR2: LNHDA and SQIVND (reference sequence). V gave up 6 bases and J gave up 4 bases, with 18 bases separating them. The CDR3 length is 15 residues. The CDR3: CASRRDYGRGETQYF. CDR3 nucleotide sequence: TGTGCCAGTAGGAGGGATTACGGCCGTGGAGAGACCCAGTACTTC.

This chain connects TRBV27 to TRBJ2-1; 11 bases map to TRBD1. CDR3 size: 18 residues. Germline-derived CDR1 and CDR2 are MNHEY and SMNVEV (reference sequence). The trim removed 4 bases at V and 3 bases at J, leaving 11 bases unmatched. CDR3 residues: CASSSGTGGTPNYNEQFF. Here the CDR3 DNA reads TGTGCCAGCAGTTCGGGGACAGGGGGGACTCCCAACTACAATGAGCAGTTCTTC.

In its sample, this clone was seen once. The J gene is TRBJ1-1, the V gene TRBV2; D not resolved. Trimming took 10 bases from V and 7 from J, leaving 13 bases between them. The CDR3 totals 11 residues. The V gene's germline CDR1 is SNHLY and CDR2 FYNNEI. Here the CDR3 DNA reads TGTGCCACTTCAGGAGGAGATGAAGCTTTCTTT. Residues: CATSGGDEAFF.